Shown below are 24 T cell receptor beta chains from a single sample sequenced in a study of T cell responses to AZD1222 COVID-19 vaccine. Profiling relied on immunoSEQ multiplex PCR, and the TCRdb table lists in-frame clones only, not all of them. This sample has 100,000 to 150,000 clones, with approximately 88% found just once. Sequencing used peripheral blood, obtained on day 0 of AZD1222 vaccination. All receptors derive from an adult in good health.

The gene calls are TRBV7-9 and TRBJ1-1; no clear D gene. CDR3 size: 13 residues. V was shortened by 2 bases and J by 4 bases, with 8 bases between the two germline ends. Per germline, CDR1 SEHNR and CDR2 FQNEAQ (reference sequence). The CDR3 reads CASSLNLATEAFF. CDR3 nucleotides: TGTGCCAGCAGCTTAAATCTCGCCACTGAAGCTTTCTTT.

V and J are TRBV6-5 and TRBJ1-5; a possible D gene is TRBD1 (6 bases). The V end was cut by 6 bases, the J end by 7 bases, with 19 bases between. Germline CDR1 and CDR2: MNHEY and SVGAGI. This CDR3 has 15 amino acids. CDR3 nucleotides: TGTGCCAGCAGCGATTTCACAGGGACGGGGCAGCCCCAGCATTTT. Translated: CASSDFTGTGQPQHF.

The gene calls are TRBV7-9 and TRBJ1-2, with D perhaps matching TRBD1 (5 bases). Germline CDR1 SEHNR, CDR2 FQNEAQ (reference sequence). This CDR3 has 14 amino acids. The V end was cut by 0 bases, the J end by 2 bases, with 7 bases between. The CDR3 nucleotides are TGTGCCAGCAGCTTAGCCGAGGGGAACTATGGCTACACCTTC. Translation: CASSLAEGNYGYTF.

The rearrangement links TRBV23-1 to TRBJ2-2, with 10 bases matching TRBD1. TRBV23-1 is identified as an open reading frame with a role that is uncertain. The CDR3 spans 17 residues. Losses at the gene ends were 6 bases for V and 5 bases for J; bases not matched to a gene: 12. The CDR3 region has the DNA TGCGCCAGCAGCCGCCTAGGGGACAGGGGTTCAACCGGGGAGCTGTTTTTT. Translation gives CASSRLGDRGSTGELFF.

The CDR3 DNA reads TGTGCCAGTAGAGTTGTAGGGGACTATGGCTACACCTTC. It specifies CASRVVGDYGYTF. The chain uses TRBV19 and TRBJ1-2; maybe TRBD1 (5 bases). Per germline, CDR1 LNHDA and CDR2 SQIVND (reference sequence). V dropped 6 bases and J dropped 3 bases, with 11 bases sitting between them. This CDR3 is 13 amino acids long.

This clone showed up just once. The chain uses TRBV3-1 (or the pseudogene TRBV3-2) and TRBJ2-1; 12 bases match TRBD2. This CDR3 comprises 15 residues. J lost 5 bases, V lost 2 bases, and 1 base had no gene match. CDR1 and CDR2 from the germline V gene are LGHDT and YNNKEL (reference sequence). CDR3 sequence reads: CASSQLAGGNNEQFF. The DNA for the CDR3 is TGTGCCAGCAGCCAACTAGCGGGAGGGAACAATGAGCAGTTCTTC.

The V call is TRBV7-9, the J call TRBJ2-3; possible D gene TRBD1, 6 bases. This CDR3 has 14 amino acids. The V gene lost 1 base and the J gene lost 3 bases, with 8 bases spanning the gap. Per the germline V gene, CDR1 is SEHNR and CDR2 is FQNEAQ (reference sequence). This CDR3 reads CASSLGRGTDTQYF. The CDR3 DNA is TGTGCCAGCAGCTTAGGAAGGGGGACAGATACGCAGTATTTT.

The chain carries TRBV5-1 and TRBJ2-7; TRBD1 is a possible D gene (6 bases). This CDR3 has 14 amino acids. Trimming cost V 7 bases and J 5 bases, with 19 bases left between them. Germline CDR1 is SGHRS and CDR2 is YFSETQ. The CDR3 spells CASSSGQAVHEQYF. The DNA for the CDR3 is TGCGCCAGCTCATCGGGACAAGCGGTCCACGAGCAGTACTTC.

The chain carries TRBV6-5 and TRBJ1-6; 7 bases map to TRBD1. Germline CDR1 MNHEY, CDR2 SVGAGI. V lost 6 bases to trimming and J lost 11 bases; unmatched junction nucleotides: 7. This CDR3 comprises 13 residues. The CDR3 sequence: CASRPRQGPPLHF. CDR3 nucleotides: TGTGCCAGCAGGCCCCGACAGGGCCCACCCCTCCACTTT.

This clone is a singleton in its sample. The chain couples TRBV5-5 to TRBJ1-2; possible D gene TRBD1, 5 bases. The CDR3 length is 16 residues. With 6 bases removed from V and 8 bases from J, the gap between germline ends came to 26 bases. Germline-derived CDR1 and CDR2 are SGHKS and YYEKEE (reference sequence). CDR3 in amino acids: CASMGGVLPTIWGYTF. DNA for the CDR3: TGTGCCAGCATGGGGGGAGTGCTACCGACGATATGGGGCTACACCTTC.

V gene TRBV28 combines with J gene TRBJ2-7, with TRBD1 identical over 10 bases. The CDR3 is made up of 14 amino acids. CDR1 and CDR2 from the germline V gene are MDHEN and SYDVKM. Trimming at V came to 6 bases and at J to 2 bases, leaving 4 bases not matched to a gene. CDR3 nucleotide sequence: TGTGCCAGCAGCCCGACAGGGGGCCCCTACGAGCAGTACTTC. Translated: CASSPTGGPYEQYF.

The rearrangement uses TRBV12-3 or TRBV12-4 and TRBJ1-5; 7 bases line up with TRBD1. The CDR3 spans 13 residues. The V and J ends lost 6 bases and 7 bases, in that order; junction bases with no gene match: 6. CDR3 bases: TGTGCCAGCAGGCGACAGGGACAGCAGCCCCAGCATTTT. It encodes CASRRQGQQPQHF.

The gene calls are TRBV9 and TRBJ1-2; 8 bases line up with TRBD1. This CDR3 comprises 14 residues. Germline lookup yields CDR1 SGDLS and CDR2 YYNGEE. With 3 bases clipped from V and 7 bases from J, the junction kept 8 bases outside the gene matches. In DNA, the CDR3 is TGTGCCAGCAGCGGCGCGGCAGGGGGCCTTGGCTACACCTTC. Encoded protein: CASSGAAGGLGYTF.

The CDR3, as DNA: TGTGCCAGCAGCCAAGATCACTCCCGGGAGTTCTTC. Amino acid sequence: CASSQDHSREFF. V usage is TRBV14 and J usage is TRBJ2-1; D gene uncertain. CDR3 length: 12 residues. Deletions cut 0 bases from V and 14 bases from J, with 11 bases between. From germline, CDR1 is SGHDN and CDR2 FVKESK.

DNA of the CDR3: TGTGCCATCAGTTCCTTGGCTAACACTGAAGCTTTCTTT. Translated, it gives CAISSLANTEAFF. The chain joins TRBV10-3 to TRBJ1-1; D not certain. This CDR3 has 13 amino acids. The germline V and J ends were trimmed by 5 bases and 2 bases, with 9 bases remaining between them. The germline V gene encodes CDR1 ENHRY and CDR2 SYGVKD.

This rearrangement joins TRBV2 to TRBJ1-5, with D hard to call. Trimming pared 9 bases from V and 2 bases from J, leaving 14 bases between. The CDR3 loop spans 14 amino acids. From germline, CDR1 is SNHLY and CDR2 FYNNEI. The CDR3 nucleotides read TGTGCCAGTGGGCGTGGGGTACGCAATCAGCCCCAGCATTTT. It is translated as CASGRGVRNQPQHF.

This chain connects TRBV6-6 to TRBJ1-2, with D hard to call. This CDR3 has 10 residues. Germline lookup yields CDR1 MNHNY and CDR2 SVGAGI (reference sequence). V was shortened by 4 bases and J by 7 bases, with 4 bases between the two germline ends. The CDR3 reads CASSFGGYTF. DNA of the CDR3: TGTGCCAGCAGTTTCGGTGGCTACACCTTC.

The chain uses TRBV18 and TRBJ1-1, with a weak D call TRBD1 (5 bases). The CDR3 extends over 12 amino acids. V was clipped by 1 base and J by 6 bases, with 6 bases between them. Germline V gene sequence: CDR1 KGHSH, CDR2 LQKENI. CDR3 in amino acids: CASSPLGAEAFF. CDR3 in DNA: TGTGCCAGCTCACCACTGGGGGCTGAAGCTTTCTTT.

The gene calls are TRBV11-1 and TRBJ2-5; TRBD1 or TRBD2 may be the D gene (5 bases each). In germline, CDR1 is SGHAT, CDR2 FQDESV (reference sequence). The V gene lost 6 bases and the J gene lost 5 bases, with 16 bases spanning the gap. CDR3 length equals 14 residues. The CDR3 protein is CASRKSEGTETQYF. DNA of the CDR3: TGTGCCAGCAGAAAGTCTGAAGGGACGGAGACCCAGTACTTC.

This sequence joins TRBV5-4 and TRBJ1-1, with TRBD1 as a possible D gene (5 bases). Trimming took off 2 bases at V and 1 base at J, with 18 bases between the two ends. This CDR3 region has 17 residues. Germline V gives CDR1 SGHNT, CDR2 YYREEE (reference sequence). This CDR3 reads CASSFILMGRKNTEAFF. The CDR3 region has the DNA TGTGCCAGCAGCTTTATTTTGATGGGACGAAAGAACACTGAAGCTTTCTTT.

This chain links TRBV21-1 with TRBJ1-2. TRBV21-1 is marked as a pseudogene. The CDR3 length is 15 residues. CDR3 sequence (DNA): TGTGCCACCCAAGCTCCGGCCGGGGCCGGACGGGGCTACACCTTC. This gives the protein CATQAPAGAGRGYTF.

This clone was detected only once. V and J are TRBV2 and TRBJ1-5; tentative D call: TRBD1 (5 bases). V was clipped by 3 bases and J by 0 bases, with 9 bases between them. The CDR3 contains 15 residues. CDR1 and CDR2 (germline): SNHLY, FYNNEI. Written as DNA, the CDR3 is TGTGCCAGCAGTGAGGGGCCTTATAGCAATCAGCCCCAGCATTTT. This codes for CASSEGPYSNQPQHF.

The chain has TRBV15 and TRBJ2-1; D remains ambiguous. V gave up 3 bases and J gave up 2 bases, with 14 bases separating them. CDR3 length: 16 residues. Per germline, CDR1 LNHNV and CDR2 YYDKDF (reference sequence). The chain's CDR3 is CATSRPRSTTYNEQFF. CDR3 bases: TGTGCCACCAGCAGGCCCAGGTCAACCACCTACAATGAGCAGTTCTTC.

J is TRBJ2-3 and V is TRBV3-1 (or the pseudogene TRBV3-2), with 9 bases matching TRBD1. V gave up 3 bases and J gave up 0 bases; unmatched junction bases: 7. CDR1 and CDR2 (germline): LGHDT, YNNKEL (reference sequence). The CDR3 extends over 17 amino acids. CDR3 region: CASSQDKGTGSTDTQYF. CDR3 bases: TGTGCCAGCAGCCAGGATAAGGGGACAGGGAGCACAGATACGCAGTATTTT.